Listed here is a single T cell receptor (beta chain). Its target is not known. Trimming removed 8 bases from V and 15 bases from J; junction bases left unmatched: 12. This CDR3 is 12 amino acids long. CDR1 is MNHNS, CDR2 SASEGT, per germline. The sample comes from a study of T cell clonotyping in hematopoietic cell transplantation. The sample's time point: recipient sample about 28 days before transplant, after cytoreduction. Study findings and constraints: At the given depth, recipient repertoires were over 95% de novo clonotypes. CD4 and CD8 repertoire contributions could not be separated without sorting. Pathologically expanded recipient clonotypes increased progressively from day 30 to day 180 as diversity fell.

Assay used: immunoSEQ multiplex PCR; TCRdb lists only in-frame clones, some missing. The table has tens of thousands of clones, 95% seen once. The origin of this receptor is a man between 40 and 49 years old with chronic myeloid leukemia. Some clones in this sample may be carry-over from other donors' samples. The chain joins TRBV6-1 to TRBJ2-4; 8 bases align to TRBD1. The starting material was peripheral blood mononuclear cells, obtained before stem cell transplant. CDR3 protein: CASALDREILYF. CDR3 nucleotides: TGTGCCAGCGCCTTGGACAGGGAAATACTGTACTTC.